Below, 21 T cell receptor beta chains from the same sample are listed, as sequenced in a study of blood T cell repertoires in COVID-19. Repertoires were generated with immunoSEQ multiplex PCR, while TCRdb's copy carries only in-frame clones and drops some. The sample has over 250,000 clones; around 89% are singletons. Input material: PBMCs or T cells enriched from blood (not recorded which). Receptor source: a woman aged 18 to 35 who had recovered from COVID-19.

V is TRBV7-9 and J is TRBJ1-2, with 7 nucleotides matching TRBD1. V dropped 3 bases and J dropped 7; count of bases not matched to a gene: 5. The CDR3 runs 13 residues. Germline CDR1 reads SEHNR; CDR2 reads FQNEAQ (reference sequence). This CDR3 reads CASSLKGASGYTF. CDR3 in DNA: TGTGCCAGCAGCTTGAAGGGGGCGAGTGGCTACACCTTC.

CDR3 nucleotide sequence: TGTGCCAGCAGCCTAGGGGGGCCTTTAACTGAAGCTTTCTTT. It yields the protein CASSLGGPLTEAFF. This chain uses TRBV7-2 with TRBJ1-1; tentative D call: TRBD1 (6 bases). The germline V and J ends were trimmed by 5 bases and 5 bases, with 15 bases remaining between them. The length of the CDR3 is 14 residues. Germline V CDR1 and CDR2: SGHTA, FQGNSA.

The chain is built from TRBV2 and TRBJ2-1, with TRBD2 matching over 9 bases. Germline values: CDR1 SNHLY, CDR2 FYNNEI. This CDR3 has 16 residues. The junction had 7 bases not matched to a gene; V was cut back by 5 bases and J by 2 bases. CDR3 sequence: CASSITSGRAYNEQFF. CDR3 bases: TGTGCCAGCAGTATTACTAGCGGGCGGGCCTACAATGAGCAGTTCTTC.

The chain has TRBV11-3 and TRBJ2-1; D is perhaps TRBD2 (5 bases). Germline loops: CDR1 SGHNT, CDR2 YENEEA. V lost 4 bases and J 10 bases, leaving 14 bases between the germline ends. The CDR3 runs to 13 residues. DNA of the CDR3: TGTGCCAGCAGCTCAGCAAGATGGGAGGAGCAGTTCTTC. This gives the protein CASSSARWEEQFF.

The gene calls are TRBV5-1 and TRBJ1-2, with a weak D call TRBD1 (5 bases). The V gene's germline CDR1 is SGHRS and CDR2 YFSETQ. V lost 4 bases to trimming and J lost 7 bases, with 17 bases between them. The CDR3 is 14 amino acids. CDR3 in DNA: TGCGCCAGCAGCCGGGAGGGGAAGCATAGTGGCTACACCTTC. Translating it yields CASSREGKHSGYTF.

J is TRBJ1-2 and V is TRBV19; tentative D call: TRBD1 (5 bases). The CDR3 contains 14 residues. Germline assignment: CDR1 LNHDA and CDR2 SQIVND (reference sequence). V was pared by 3 bases and J by 4 bases, with 12 bases between. The CDR3 spells CASSIRQGFYGYTF. In DNA form, the CDR3 reads TGTGCCAGTAGTATTCGGCAGGGATTCTATGGCTACACCTTC.

The CDR3: CASSVTANTEAFF. Written as DNA, the CDR3 is TGTGCCAGTAGTGTGACAGCGAACACTGAAGCTTTCTTT. The chain combines TRBV19 with TRBJ1-1; tentative D call: TRBD1 (5 bases). Germline values: CDR1 LNHDA, CDR2 SQIVND (reference sequence). V was cut by 5 bases and J by 1 base, with 8 bases left in between. The CDR3 has 13 amino acids. Full variable domain (remainder filled in from reference TRBV19 and TRBJ1-1): DGGITQSPKYLFRKEGQNVTLSCEQNLNHDAMYWYRQDPGQGLRLIYYSQIVNDFQKGDIAEGYSVSREKKESFPLTVTSAQKNPTAFYLCASSVTANTEAFFGQGTRLTVV.

The J gene is TRBJ2-7, the V gene TRBV5-4; no clear D. Germline CDR1 SGHNT, CDR2 YYREEE (reference sequence). This CDR3 region has 14 residues. Trimming left V 2 bases short and J 1 base short, with 10 bases between. CDR3 DNA sequence: TGTGCCAGCAGCTTAACATCTCTGTCCTACGAGCAGTACTTC. It specifies CASSLTSLSYEQYF.

Concerning this clone: Other DNA sequences in the same sample also yield this CDR3. The rearrangement joins TRBV6-5 to TRBJ1-6; D is unresolved. Deletions cut 4 bases from V and 7 bases from J, with 2 bases between. The CDR3 runs to 11 residues. Germline CDR1 reads MNHEY; CDR2 reads SVGAGI. The CDR3 DNA reads TGTGCCAGCAGTTTAAATTCACCCCTCCACTTT. Protein sequence: CASSLNSPLHF.

The chain joins TRBV5-1 to TRBJ1-1, with unresolved D. The V gene lost 2 bases and the J gene lost 1 base, with 6 bases spanning the gap. The germline V gene has CDR1 SGHRS and CDR2 YFSETQ. The CDR3 has 13 residues. The CDR3 loop reads CASSFRPNTEAFF. The DNA of the CDR3 is TGCGCCAGCAGCTTTCGTCCGAACACTGAAGCTTTCTTT.

This rearrangement joins TRBV5-4 to TRBJ2-1, with D hard to call. Germline values: CDR1 SGHNT, CDR2 YYREEE (reference sequence). V lost 3 bases and J lost 0, with 10 bases in between. The CDR3 contains 15 residues. The CDR3, as DNA: TGTGCCAGCAGCTCTGGTGAGAGCTCCTACAATGAGCAGTTCTTC. It is translated as CASSSGESSYNEQFF.

This rearrangement joins TRBV5-1 to TRBJ1-3, with TRBD1 matching 7 bases. The CDR3 extends over 17 amino acids. V dropped 0 bases and J dropped 0; count of bases not matched to a gene: 6. Germline CDR1 reads SGHRS; CDR2 reads YFSETQ. For the CDR3, the DNA is TGCGCCAGCAGCTTGGGCACGGGACAGAGCTCTGGAAACACCATATATTTT. Its protein product is CASSLGTGQSSGNTIYF.

The V gene is TRBV10-3, the J gene TRBJ1-1; D perhaps matches TRBD1 (5 bases). The V end was cut by 3 bases, the J end by 0 bases, with 11 bases between. The CDR3 runs to 15 residues. The germline V gene has CDR1 ENHRY and CDR2 SYGVKD. The CDR3 here is CAISERGEVNTEAFF. CDR3 DNA: TGTGCCATCAGTGAACGGGGGGAGGTGAACACTGAAGCTTTCTTT.

This sequence joins TRBV7-8 and TRBJ1-3; no firm D call. Trimming cost V 5 bases and J 4 bases, with 9 bases left between them. The CDR3 sequence is 13 residues long. Germline V gene sequence: CDR1 SGHVS, CDR2 FQNEAQ. The CDR3 nucleotides are TGTGCCAGCAGCCCGTCGAGGGGAAACACCATATATTTT. Translating it yields CASSPSRGNTIYF.

The V call is TRBV18, the J call TRBJ1-5; 7 positions match TRBD1. Per the germline V gene, CDR1 is KGHSH and CDR2 is LQKENI. After removal of 3 bases from V and 7 bases from J, the junction contained 12 bases not matched to a gene. The CDR3 covers 16 residues. CDR3 coding DNA: TGTGCCAGCTCACCGGAGGTTCATCGACAGGGCCAGCCCCAGCATTTT. Protein product: CASSPEVHRQGQPQHF.

This chain links TRBV19 with TRBJ2-7; the match to TRBD2 covers 7 bases. The CDR3 contains 15 residues. With V trimmed by 6 bases and J by 6 bases, 14 bases remained unmatched. CDR1 and CDR2 (germline): LNHDA, SQIVND (reference sequence). The CDR3 here is CASRPRGISTLEQYF. CDR3 bases: TGTGCCAGTAGACCGCGGGGGATCTCTACTCTCGAGCAGTACTTC.

The chain couples TRBV5-1 to TRBJ2-1; 13 bases are shared with TRBD2. CDR3 length equals 18 residues. V was clipped by 0 bases and J by 9 bases; unmatched bases: 12. CDR1 is SGHRS and CDR2 is YFSETQ in the germline V gene. In DNA, the CDR3 is TGCGCCAGCAGCTTGGGTTCGGTAGGGACTAGCGGGGCCATTGAGCAGTTCTTC. This gives the protein CASSLGSVGTSGAIEQFF. Full variable domain (rest looked up from reference TRBV5-1 and TRBJ2-1): KAGVTQTPRYLIKTRGQQVTLSCSPISGHRSVSWYQQTPGQGLQFLFEYFSETQRNKGNFPGRFSGRQFSNSRSEMNVSTLELGDSALYLCASSLGSVGTSGAIEQFFGPGTRLTVL.

The chain links TRBV5-1 to TRBJ1-2; D is possibly TRBD1 (5 bases). Germline CDR1 reads SGHRS; CDR2 reads YFSETQ. CDR3 length: 14 amino acids. V lost 2 bases and J lost 4, with 12 bases in between. This CDR3 reads CASSLGTGTYGYTF. The CDR3, as DNA: TGCGCCAGCAGCTTAGGAACAGGTACCTATGGCTACACCTTC. The full variable domain, with the rest looked up from reference TRBV5-1 and TRBJ1-2, is KAGVTQTPRYLIKTRGQQVTLSCSPISGHRSVSWYQQTPGQGLQFLFEYFSETQRNKGNFPGRFSGRQFSNSRSEMNVSTLELGDSALYLCASSLGTGTYGYTFGSGTRLTVV.

The CDR3 here is CASSPTYPGHLNEKLFF. CDR3 coding DNA: TGTGCCAGCAGCCCAACCTACCCCGGACACCTTAATGAAAAACTGTTTTTT. This chain connects TRBV11-2 to TRBJ1-4; TRBD1 might be the D (5 bases). V was shortened by 5 bases and J by 4 bases, with 20 bases between the two germline ends. The germline V gene has CDR1 SGHAT and CDR2 FQNNGV. This CDR3 region has 17 residues.

V usage is TRBV25-1 and J usage is TRBJ2-1, with D maybe TRBD2 (6 bases). The germline gives CDR1 MGHDK, CDR2 SYGVNS. V was trimmed by 7 bases and J by 12 bases, leaving 16 bases between them. CDR3 length: 12 residues. CDR3 sequence reads: CASMKVGGGQFF. CDR3 sequence (DNA): TGTGCCAGCATGAAGGTCGGGGGTGGGCAGTTCTTC.

This CDR3 is CASSPDNYEQYF. CDR3 in DNA: TGTGCCAGCTCACCGGACAACTACGAGCAGTACTTC. The chain carries TRBV18 and TRBJ2-7; a weak D match, TRBD1 (5 bases). Trimming shortened V by 3 bases and J by 3 bases, and 6 bases separated the two germline ends. The germline gives CDR1 KGHSH, CDR2 LQKENI. This CDR3 is 12 amino acids long.